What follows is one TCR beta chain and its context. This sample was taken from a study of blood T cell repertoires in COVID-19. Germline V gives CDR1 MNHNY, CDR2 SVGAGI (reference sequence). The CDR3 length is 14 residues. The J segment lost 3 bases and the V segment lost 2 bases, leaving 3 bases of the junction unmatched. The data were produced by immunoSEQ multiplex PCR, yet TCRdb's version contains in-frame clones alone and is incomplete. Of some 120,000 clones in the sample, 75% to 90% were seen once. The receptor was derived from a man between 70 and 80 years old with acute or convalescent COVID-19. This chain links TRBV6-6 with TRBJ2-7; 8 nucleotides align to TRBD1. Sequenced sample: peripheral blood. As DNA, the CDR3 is TGTGCCAGCAGTTACCCGGACAGGGACTACGAGCAGTACTTC. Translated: CASSYPDRDYEQYF.